The 2 T cell receptor beta chains listed next were all sequenced from one sample in a study of lymphopenia after photon versus proton radiotherapy. Repertoires were generated with immunoSEQ multiplex PCR, while TCRdb's copy carries only in-frame clones and drops some. The repertoire holds about 25,000 clones, roughly four fifths seen once, with roughly 3.5% in the top ten. The input for sequencing was peripheral blood, taken from a patient treated with photon-based radiotherapy. The receptors were sampled from a woman between 50 and 59 years old with pancreatic cancer.

This sequence joins TRBV29-1 and TRBJ2-5, with D maybe TRBD1 (6 bases). V was shortened by 6 bases and J by 5 bases, with 19 bases between the two germline ends. CDR1 is SQVTM, CDR2 ANQGSEA, per germline. The CDR3 contains 14 residues. CDR3 in DNA: TGCAGCGTGGAACAGACAGGCCGTAGGGAGACCCAGTACTTC. Protein sequence: CSVEQTGRRETQYF.

The V call is TRBV6-4, the J call TRBJ2-5; 7 bases map to TRBD2. After removal of 6 bases from V and 5 bases from J, the junction contained 6 bases not matched to a gene. In germline, CDR1 is MRHNA, CDR2 SNTAGT. This CDR3 is built from 13 residues. CDR3 in amino acids: CASSRTSEETQYF. CDR3 DNA: TGTGCCAGCAGCAGGACTAGTGAGGAGACCCAGTACTTC.